This T cell receptor beta chain stems from a study of regulatory T cells in long-lasting Graves disease. Noted time point: newly diagnosed GD, antithyroid drugs for less than 3 months. The authors made the TCR library using RNA they extracted from PBMCs. This clonotype was detected ten times or more. Germline loops: CDR1 KGHDR, CDR2 SFDVKD. J was trimmed by 2 bases and V by 4 bases; bases with no gene match: 3. The CDR3 contains 14 residues. Assembly of TCR beta libraries relied on iRepertoire HTBI primers together with Arm-PCR of CDR3 regions. TCRdb reprocessed the multiplex PCR reads with MiXCR, giving one entry per CDR3 protein. The sample includes approximately 480,000 distinct CDR3 sequences, around 15% of them seen just once. The data were also submitted as part of a second study, on T cells in Graves' hyperthyroidism and ophthalmopathy.

This sample comprised peripheral blood mononuclear cells (PBMCs), obtained at new diagnosis, from a patient treated with antithyroid drugs. This sequence joins TRBV24-1 and TRBJ2-5; TRBD1 matches at 7 bases. This clonotype was obtained from a man in his forties or fifties with Graves disease. CDR3 DNA sequence: TGTGCCACCAGTGAGTGGGGACAGCAAGAGACCCAGTACTTC. The encoded protein is CATSEWGQQETQYF.